This is a list of T cell receptor beta chains from one sample in a study of CD8+CD57+ T cells in acquired aplastic anemia. TCRdb passed the reads through MiXCR, listing each CDR3 protein once. The sample contains about 190,000 distinct CDR3 sequences, 50% to 55% of which appear only once. Sequenced material: sorted CD4+, CD8+, or CD8+CD57+ T cells (not recorded which) from PBMCs. These receptors all stem from a human donor in good health, serving as a control. The CDR3 runs from the conserved cysteine through the conserved F or W. A D gene is named only where the DNA matches it firmly. Where a row states a size, it is once, few, many or the class of an expanded clone; other rows omit it.

D gene	clone size	V gene	J gene	CDR3 DNA	CDR3 protein
NA	NA	TRBV7-2	TRBJ2-6	TGCGCCAGCCAGACAGCTGGGGCCAACGTCCTGACTTTC	CASQTAGANVLTF
TRBD2	many	TRBV4-1	TRBJ2-7	TGCGCCAGCAGCCAGATTAGCGGGGACTCCTACGAGCAGTACTTC	CASSQISGDSYEQYF
TRBD1	NA	TRBV29-1	TRBJ2-3	TGCAGCACCGGGACAGGGGCCACAGATACGCAGTATTTT	CSTGTGATDTQYF
NA	once	TRBV14	TRBJ2-7	TGTGCCAGCTCACCAGGTTTGGGGAACAACGAGCAGTACTTC	CASSPGLGNNEQYF
NA	NA	TRBV7-9	TRBJ2-2	TGTGCCAGCAGCTTAAAACTAGGCAGTGGCGGGGAGCTGTTTTTT	CASSLKLGSGGELFF
NA	few	TRBV6-1	TRBJ2-2	TGTGCCAGCAGTGAATTCCAGGTCGCGAACACCGGGGAGCTGTTTTTT	CASSEFQVANTGELFF
TRBD1	NA	TRBV4-1	TRBJ1-2	TGCGCCAGCAGCCAAGAAACAGGGGACTATGGCTACACCTTC	CASSQETGDYGYTF
NA	few	TRBV19	TRBJ2-7	TGTGCCAGCAGTGATTTACACGAGCAGTACTTC	CASSDLHEQYF
TRBD1	NA	TRBV12-3/TRBV12-4	TRBJ2-7	TGTGCCAGCAGTTTAAGGTGGACAGGGGTCTCCTACGAGCAGTACTTC	CASSLRWTGVSYEQYF
NA	many	TRBV29-1	TRBJ2-1	TGCAGCGTGGAAGGACCCACCTCTCGCTCCTACAATGAGCAGTTCTTC	CSVEGPTSRSYNEQFF
NA	many	TRBV11-2	TRBJ1-1	TGTGCCAGCAGCTTCGCAGGCACTGAAGCTTTCTTT	CASSFAGTEAFF
NA	NA	TRBV24-1	TRBJ2-7	TGTGCCACCAGTGTCGGCGGGGTCCCCTACGAGCAGTACTTC	CATSVGGVPYEQYF
TRBD2	NA	TRBV7-3	TRBJ2-7	TGTGCCAGCAGCTCGTCTAGCGGGGGATACGAGCAGTACTTC	CASSSSSGGYEQYF
TRBD2	NA	TRBV19	TRBJ2-1	TGTGCCAGTAGTATCCGACTAGCGGGAGGGGCTGGGAATGAGCAGTTCTTC	CASSIRLAGGAGNEQFF
NA	many	TRBV7-9	TRBJ1-2	TGTGCCAGCACCCCCTCCTGGGGAGAGTATGGCTACACCTTC	CASTPSWGEYGYTF
NA	NA	TRBV5-4	TRBJ1-6	TGTGCCAGCAGCCTCAAAACAGGGACGAATAATTCACCCCTCCGCTTT	CASSLKTGTNNSPLRF
NA	NA	TRBV2	TRBJ2-1	TGTGCCAGGAAGGCGGGGGCGAGTGGAGACGGTTCCTACAATGAGCAGTTCTTC	CARKAGASGDGSYNEQFF
NA	NA	TRBV7-9	TRBJ2-1	TGTGCCAGCAGCCCGGCAGGGGTGGACAATGAGCAGTTCTTC	CASSPAGVDNEQFF
NA	NA	TRBV3-1	TRBJ1-2	TGTGCCAGCAGCCCATCCGAGGGGTCCCGTTTCTATGGCTACACCTTC	CASSPSEGSRFYGYTF
TRBD1	many	TRBV19	TRBJ1-2	TGTGCCAGTAGTATTCAACACCAGGGGGCAATTACTGGCTACACCTTC	CASSIQHQGAITGYTF
NA	NA	TRBV28	TRBJ1-5	TGTGCCAGCCTACCTCTGGAAGGGTTTTGGCCCCCGCATTTT	CASLPLEGFWPPHF
NA	many	TRBV7-9	TRBJ2-3	TGTGCCAGCAGCTTGAGTCAGGTTGGCACAGATACGCAGTATTTT	CASSLSQVGTDTQYF
NA	once	TRBV2	TRBJ1-1	TGTGCCAGCAGTGTGTCCCTCAGGGGCGAGGCCGGCACTGAAGCTTTCTTT	CASSVSLRGEAGTEAFF
TRBD1	NA	TRBV5-1	TRBJ1-1	TGCGCCAGCAGCTACAACAGGGGACTCACTGAAGCTTTCTTT	CASSYNRGLTEAFF
TRBD2	many	TRBV7-3	TRBJ2-5	TGTGCCAGCAGCTTAGCCCCGGGACTAGCAGGCGAGACCCAGTACTTC	CASSLAPGLAGETQYF
NA	NA	TRBV7-8	TRBJ2-5	TGTGCCAGCAGCCCCAATGGGGGTTGGCGGGAGACCCAGTACTTC	CASSPNGGWRETQYF
NA	NA	TRBV29-1	TRBJ2-2	TGCAGCGTTGAACTAGCAGCCACCGGGGAGCTGTTTTTT	CSVELAATGELFF
NA	NA	TRBV5-5	TRBJ2-5	TGTGCCAGCAGCTTGCGGGGACTGCGGGGAAGGGAGACCCAGTACTTC	CASSLRGLRGRETQYF
NA	NA	TRBV10-3	TRBJ1-2	TGTGCCATCAGTTCACAGGGAGGGTACTATGGCTACACCTTC	CAISSQGGYYGYTF
NA	NA	TRBV29-1	TRBJ1-2	TGCAGCGTTAGACTAGCGGGGACATATTTACCTGGTGGCTACACCTTC	CSVRLAGTYLPGGYTF
TRBD1	NA	TRBV5-6	TRBJ1-6	TGTGCCAGCGGCCGATGGGACAGGGGTCCACCCTCACCCCTCCACTTT	CASGRWDRGPPSPLHF
TRBD1	NA	TRBV27	TRBJ1-2	TGTGCCAGCAGTTTAACCCGAGGGGGCCATGGCTACACCTTC	CASSLTRGGHGYTF
NA	NA	TRBV5-1	TRBJ2-7	TGTGCCAGCAGCTCGGGGACAATCCAGGGCGAGCAGTACTTC	CASSSGTIQGEQYF